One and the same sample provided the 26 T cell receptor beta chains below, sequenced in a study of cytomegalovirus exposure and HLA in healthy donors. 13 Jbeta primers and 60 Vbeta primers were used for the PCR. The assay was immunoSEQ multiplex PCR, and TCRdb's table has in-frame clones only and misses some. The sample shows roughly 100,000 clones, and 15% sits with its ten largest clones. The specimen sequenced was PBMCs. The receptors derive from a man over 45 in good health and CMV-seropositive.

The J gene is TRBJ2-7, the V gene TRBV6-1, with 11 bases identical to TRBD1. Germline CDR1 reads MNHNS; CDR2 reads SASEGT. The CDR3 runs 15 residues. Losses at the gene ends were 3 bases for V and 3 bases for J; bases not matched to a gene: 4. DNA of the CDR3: TGTGCCAGCAGTGACAAGGGACAGGGGGACTACGAGCAGTACGTC. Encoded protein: CASSDKGQGDYEQYV.

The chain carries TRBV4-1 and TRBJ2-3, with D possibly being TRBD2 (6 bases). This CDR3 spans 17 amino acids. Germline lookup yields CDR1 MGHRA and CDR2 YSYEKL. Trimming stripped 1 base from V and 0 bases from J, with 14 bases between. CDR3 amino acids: CASSQVLKRASTDTQYF. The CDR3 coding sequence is TGCGCCAGCAGCCAAGTGCTAAAGCGGGCAAGCACAGATACGCAGTATTTT.

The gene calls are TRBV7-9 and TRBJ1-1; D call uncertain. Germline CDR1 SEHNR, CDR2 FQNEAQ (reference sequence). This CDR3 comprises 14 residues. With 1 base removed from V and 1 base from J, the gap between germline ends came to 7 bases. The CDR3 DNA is TGTGCCAGCAGCTTAGTATCGGGGAACACTGAAGCTTTCTTT. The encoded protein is CASSLVSGNTEAFF.

DNA for the CDR3: TGTGCCAGCTCACCATTAGTCACAGATACGCAGTATTTT. Its protein is CASSPLVTDTQYF. This chain connects TRBV18 to TRBJ2-3; D uncertain. The length of the CDR3 is 13 residues. The germline V gene has CDR1 KGHSH and CDR2 LQKENI. V was clipped by 2 bases and J by 2 bases, with 5 bases between them. The full variable domain, rest sourced from reference TRBV18 and TRBJ2-3, is NAGVMQNPRHLVRRRGQEARLRCSPMKGHSHVYWYRQLPEEGLKFMVYLQKENIIDESGMPKERFSAEFPKEGPSILRIQQVVRGDSAAYFCASSPLVTDTQYFGPGTRLTVL.

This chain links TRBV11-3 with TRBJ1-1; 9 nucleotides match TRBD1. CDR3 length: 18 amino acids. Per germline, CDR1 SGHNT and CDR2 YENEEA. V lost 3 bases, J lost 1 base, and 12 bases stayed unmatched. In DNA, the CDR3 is TGTGCCAGCAGCTTGAGACCGGGACAGGGTTTTAAGAACACTGAAGCTTTCTTT. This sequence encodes CASSLRPGQGFKNTEAFF. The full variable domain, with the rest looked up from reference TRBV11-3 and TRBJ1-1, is EAGVVQSPRYKIIEKKQPVAFWCNPISGHNTLYWYLQNLGQGPELLIRYENEEAVDDSQLPKDRFSAERLKGVDSTLKIQPAELGDSAVYLCASSLRPGQGFKNTEAFFGQGTRLTVV.

As DNA, the CDR3 is TGCGCCAGCAGCTTGACGGACAGGGAACAGTACTTC. Protein product: CASSLTDREQYF. This chain links TRBV5-1 with TRBJ2-5; 8 bases agree with TRBD1. V dropped 1 base and J dropped 11; count of bases not matched to a gene: 4. The CDR3 consists of 12 residues. The germline V gene has CDR1 SGHRS and CDR2 YFSETQ.

The CDR3 nucleotides are TGTGCCAGTAGTAGTTGGCTGGGGACTAGCGGGAGCGATGAGCAGTTCTTC. Its protein is CASSSWLGTSGSDEQFF. This chain uses TRBV19 with TRBJ2-1; 14 bases match TRBD2. The ends lost 4 bases at V and 8 bases at J; junction bases unmatched: 10. The CDR3 has 17 amino acids. Germline V gene lookup returns CDR1 LNHDA and CDR2 SQIVND (reference sequence).

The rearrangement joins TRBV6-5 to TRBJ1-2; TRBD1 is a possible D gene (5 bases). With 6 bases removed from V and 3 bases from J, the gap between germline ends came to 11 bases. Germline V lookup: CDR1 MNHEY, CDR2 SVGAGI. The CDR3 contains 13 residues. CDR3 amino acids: CASRPGLYYGYTF. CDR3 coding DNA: TGTGCCAGCAGGCCGGGACTGTACTATGGCTACACCTTC.

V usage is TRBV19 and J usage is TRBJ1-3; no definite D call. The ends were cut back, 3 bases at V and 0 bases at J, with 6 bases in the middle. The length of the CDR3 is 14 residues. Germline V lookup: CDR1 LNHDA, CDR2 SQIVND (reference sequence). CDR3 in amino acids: CASSIWASGNTIYF. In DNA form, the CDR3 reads TGTGCCAGTAGTATCTGGGCCTCTGGAAACACCATATATTTT.

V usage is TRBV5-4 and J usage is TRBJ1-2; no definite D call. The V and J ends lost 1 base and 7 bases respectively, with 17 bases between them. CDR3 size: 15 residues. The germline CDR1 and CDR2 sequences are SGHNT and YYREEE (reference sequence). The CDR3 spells CASSLPTGGWGGYTF. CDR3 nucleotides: TGTGCCAGCAGCTTGCCGACTGGAGGTTGGGGTGGCTACACCTTC.

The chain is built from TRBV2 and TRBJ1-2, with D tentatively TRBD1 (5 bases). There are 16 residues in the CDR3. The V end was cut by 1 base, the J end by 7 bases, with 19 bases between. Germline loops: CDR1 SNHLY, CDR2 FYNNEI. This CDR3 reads CASSEGSSGLRAGYTF. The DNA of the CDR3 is TGTGCCAGCAGTGAAGGGTCGTCCGGTCTCAGGGCTGGCTACACCTTC. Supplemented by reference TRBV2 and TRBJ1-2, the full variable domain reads EPEVTQTPSHQVTQMGQEVILRCVPISNHLYFYWYRQILGQKVEFLVSFYNNEISEKSEIFDDQFSVERPDGSNFTLKIRSTKLEDSAMYFCASSEGSSGLRAGYTFGSGTRLTVV.

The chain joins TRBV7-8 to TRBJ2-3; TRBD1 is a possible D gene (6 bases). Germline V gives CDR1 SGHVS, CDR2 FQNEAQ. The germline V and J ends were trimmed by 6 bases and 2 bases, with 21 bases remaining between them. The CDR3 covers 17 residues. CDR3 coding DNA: TGTGCCAGCAGTCCACAAACAGGGTTAACACACACAGATACGCAGTATTTT. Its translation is CASSPQTGLTHTDTQYF.

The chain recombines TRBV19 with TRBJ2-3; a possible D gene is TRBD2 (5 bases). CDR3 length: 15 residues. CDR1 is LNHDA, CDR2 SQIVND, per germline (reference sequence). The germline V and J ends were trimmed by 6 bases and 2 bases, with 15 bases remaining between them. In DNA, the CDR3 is TGTGCCAGTAGGACTATGGGCGGTTCCACAGATACGCAGTATTTT. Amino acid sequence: CASRTMGGSTDTQYF.

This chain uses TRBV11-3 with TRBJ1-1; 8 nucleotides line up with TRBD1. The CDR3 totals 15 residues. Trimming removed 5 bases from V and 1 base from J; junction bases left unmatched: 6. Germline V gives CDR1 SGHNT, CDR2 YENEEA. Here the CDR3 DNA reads TGTGCCAGCAGCCAGTGGACAGGGTCGAACACTGAAGCTTTCTTT. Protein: CASSQWTGSNTEAFF.

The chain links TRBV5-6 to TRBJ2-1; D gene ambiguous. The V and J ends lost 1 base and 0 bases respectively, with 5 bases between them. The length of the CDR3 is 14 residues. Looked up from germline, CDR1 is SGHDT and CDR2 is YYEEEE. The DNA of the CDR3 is TGTGCCAGCAGCTTGTTGAGCTCCTACAATGAGCAGTTCTTC. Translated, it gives CASSLLSSYNEQFF.

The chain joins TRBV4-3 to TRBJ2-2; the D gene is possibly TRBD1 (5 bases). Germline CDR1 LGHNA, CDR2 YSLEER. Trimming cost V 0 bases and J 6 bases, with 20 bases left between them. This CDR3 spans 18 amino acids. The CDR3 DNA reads TGCGCCAGCAGCCAAGAGATAGGAACAGGCGAAGGTCCCGGGGAGCTGTTTTTT. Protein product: CASSQEIGTGEGPGELFF.

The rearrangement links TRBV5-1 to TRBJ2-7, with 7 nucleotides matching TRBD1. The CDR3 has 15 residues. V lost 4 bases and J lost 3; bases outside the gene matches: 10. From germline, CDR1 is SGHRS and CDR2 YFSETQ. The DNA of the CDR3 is TGCGCCAGCAGCCCGAGACAGGGAACAAACTACGAGCAGTACTTC. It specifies CASSPRQGTNYEQYF. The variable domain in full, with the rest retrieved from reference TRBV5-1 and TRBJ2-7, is KAGVTQTPRYLIKTRGQQVTLSCSPISGHRSVSWYQQTPGQGLQFLFEYFSETQRNKGNFPGRFSGRQFSNSRSEMNVSTLELGDSALYLCASSPRQGTNYEQYFGPGTRLTVT.

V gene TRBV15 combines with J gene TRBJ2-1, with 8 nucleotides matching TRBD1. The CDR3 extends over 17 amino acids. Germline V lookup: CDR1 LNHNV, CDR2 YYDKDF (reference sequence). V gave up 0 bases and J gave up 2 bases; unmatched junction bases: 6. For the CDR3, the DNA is TGTGCCACCAGCAGAGATCTTCCGGGACAGGCCTACAATGAGCAGTTCTTC. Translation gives CATSRDLPGQAYNEQFF.

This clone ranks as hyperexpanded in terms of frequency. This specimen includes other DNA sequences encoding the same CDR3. CDR3 DNA sequence: TGTGCCAGCAGCAGATTTACAGGGGGTCGGGAGACCCAGTACTTC. Amino acid sequence: CASSRFTGGRETQYF. The chain couples TRBV7-9 to TRBJ2-5; TRBD1 matches 8 bases. With V trimmed by 5 bases and J by 5 bases, 10 bases remained unmatched. Germline-derived CDR1 and CDR2 are SEHNR and FQNEAQ (reference sequence). CDR3 length equals 15 residues. The entire variable domain, with the rest obtained from reference TRBV7-9 and TRBJ2-5, is as follows: DTGVSQNPRHKITKRGQNVTFRCDPISEHNRLYWYRQTLGQGPEFLTYFQNEAQLEKSRLLSDRFSAERPKGSFSTLEIQRTEQGDSAMYLCASSRFTGGRETQYFGPGTRLLVL.

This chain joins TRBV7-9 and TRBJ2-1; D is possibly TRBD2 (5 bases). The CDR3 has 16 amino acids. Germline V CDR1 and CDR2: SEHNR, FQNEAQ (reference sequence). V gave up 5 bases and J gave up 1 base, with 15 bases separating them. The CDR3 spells CASSPRGSRSYNEQFF. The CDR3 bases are TGTGCCAGCAGCCCCCGGGGTAGTAGGTCCTACAATGAGCAGTTCTTC.

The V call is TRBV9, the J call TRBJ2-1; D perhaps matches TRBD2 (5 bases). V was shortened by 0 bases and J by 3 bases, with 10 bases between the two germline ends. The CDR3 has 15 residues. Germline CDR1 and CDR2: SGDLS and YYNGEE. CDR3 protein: CASSVGRSGYNEQFF. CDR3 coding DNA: TGTGCCAGCAGCGTAGGGAGGTCAGGCTACAATGAGCAGTTCTTC.

In nucleotides, the CDR3 is TGTGCCAGCAGCGTAGATCCAGCGGAGGCCGAGCAGTACTTC. Translating it yields CASSVDPAEAEQYF. The chain uses TRBV9 and TRBJ2-7, with a possible D match to TRBD2 (5 bases). The CDR3 has 14 residues. The V and J ends lost 0 bases and 6 bases respectively, with 13 bases between them. CDR1 and CDR2 from the germline V gene are SGDLS and YYNGEE.

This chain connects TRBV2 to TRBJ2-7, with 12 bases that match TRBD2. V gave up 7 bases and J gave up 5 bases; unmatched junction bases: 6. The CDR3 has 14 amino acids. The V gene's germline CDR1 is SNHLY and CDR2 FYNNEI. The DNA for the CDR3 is TGTGCCAGCAACGGACTAGCGGGACCCGACGAGCAGTACTTC. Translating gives CASNGLAGPDEQYF.

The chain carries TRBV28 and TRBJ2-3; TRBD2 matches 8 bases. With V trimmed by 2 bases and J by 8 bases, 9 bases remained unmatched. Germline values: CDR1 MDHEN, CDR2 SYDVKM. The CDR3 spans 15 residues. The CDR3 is CASSLAGGIGSTQYF. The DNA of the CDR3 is TGTGCCAGCAGTTTAGCGGGAGGAATAGGGAGTACGCAGTATTTT.

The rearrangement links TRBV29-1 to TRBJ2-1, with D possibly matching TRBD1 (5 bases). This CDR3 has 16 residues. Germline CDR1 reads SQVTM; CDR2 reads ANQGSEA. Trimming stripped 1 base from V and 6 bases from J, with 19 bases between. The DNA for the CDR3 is TGCAGCGTTGAAGGGACCCTTTTTGGGGCAGGCAATGAGCAGTTCTTC. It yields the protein CSVEGTLFGAGNEQFF.

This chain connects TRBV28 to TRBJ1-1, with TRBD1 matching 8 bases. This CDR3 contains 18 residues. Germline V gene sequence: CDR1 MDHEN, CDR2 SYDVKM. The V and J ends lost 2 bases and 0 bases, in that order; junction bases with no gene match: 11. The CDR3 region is CASSLLGQGHTMNTEAFF. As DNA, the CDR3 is TGTGCCAGCAGTTTACTTGGACAGGGTCATACCATGAACACTGAAGCTTTCTTT.